The sample holds a few counts of the clone carrying this T cell receptor beta chain. What it binds is not known. The data are from a study of regulatory T cells in long-lasting Graves disease. Notes on the study in general: Clonotypes that were public and shared totalled 2,741 in persistent patients versus 750 to 1,000 in new patients. Segments TRBV28, TRBJ1-2 and TRBJ2-5 showed preferential usage in persistent disease.

Relying on iRepertoire HTBI primers and Arm-PCR of CDR3 regions, the team built TCR beta libraries. MiXCR, applied by TCRdb to the multiplex PCR reads, yields one record per CDR3 protein. The sample yields 450,000 or so distinct CDR3 sequences, roughly 22% seen once. The CDR3 has 18 residues. J gave up 5 bases and V 4 bases, and 14 bases lay outside the gene matches. Per the germline V gene, CDR1 is LGHDT and CDR2 is YNNKEL (reference sequence). This sample's time point: persistent/refractory GD, antithyroid drugs over 5 years with positive TRAb. PBMC RNA served as the TCR library source. Tubes containing EDTA received roughly 8.8 milliliters of drawn peripheral blood.

The sequenced sample was peripheral blood mononuclear cells (PBMCs), obtained when the disease was refractory, from a patient treated with antithyroid drugs. This clonotype was obtained from a female donor with Graves disease. This chain joins TRBV3-1 and TRBJ1-4; the match to TRBD1 covers 9 bases. The CDR3 spells CASSRGEAAGTGNEKLFF. Written as DNA, the CDR3 is TGTGCCAGCAGCCGGGGAGAAGCAGCCGGGACAGGGAATGAAAAACTGTTTTTT.